The 3 T cell receptor beta chains in this list originate from one sample, sequenced in a study of shared clonotypes between healthy human individuals. Clones were read by immunoSEQ multiplex PCR, and TCRdb kept only the in-frame ones, dropping some. The sample lists roughly 520,000 clones, approximately 94% occurring once. The sequenced sample was naive CD4+ T cells sorted from blood. Indicated subset: CD45RA+ positively selected. These receptors were taken from a woman in her twenties or thirties in good health.

The chain couples TRBV7-7 to TRBJ2-2; a weak D match, TRBD2 (5 bases). The CDR3 has 13 residues. V lost 2 bases and J lost 7, with 8 bases in between. The germline CDR1 and CDR2 sequences are SSHAT and FNYEAQ (reference sequence). The CDR3 DNA is TGTGCCAGCAGCTTATGGGAGAGCGGGGAGCTGTTTTTT. It encodes CASSLWESGELFF.

The V call is TRBV5-1, the J call TRBJ2-7; D gene ambiguous. CDR1 is SGHRS, CDR2 YFSETQ, per germline. This CDR3 has 14 residues. V was clipped by 0 bases and J by 3 bases, with 10 bases between them. CDR3 DNA: TGCGCCAGCAGCTTGGTTAGTAACTACTACGAGCAGTACTTC. It specifies CASSLVSNYYEQYF.

This chain uses TRBV28 with TRBJ1-2; the D gene is possibly TRBD1 (6 bases). Trimming pared 4 bases from V and 4 bases from J, leaving 16 bases between. The germline gives CDR1 MDHEN, CDR2 SYDVKM. The length of the CDR3 is 15 residues. The CDR3 sequence: CASSSPGGQIYGYTF. In nucleotides, the CDR3 is TGTGCCAGCAGTTCCCCCGGGGGACAAATCTATGGCTACACCTTC.